What follows describes a single T cell receptor (beta chain). This specimen comes from a study of control samples from healthy donors and cancer patients. Clones were sequenced by immunoSEQ multiplex PCR, and TCRdb holds only the in-frame ones, with some missing. There are under 150,000 clones in the sample; around 90% occur only once, and over 4.5% lies in the top ten. Sample: blood. This clonotype was sampled from a man aged 25 to 40 in good health.

The CDR3, as DNA: TGTGCCAGCAGCCCAGGGGGCTCTAGCTCCTACGAGCAGTACTTC. Translating gives CASSPGGSSSYEQYF. V usage is TRBV9 and J usage is TRBJ2-7, with 8 bases identical to TRBD1. With V trimmed by 4 bases and J by 0 bases, 6 bases remained unmatched. Germline V gene data show CDR1 as SGDLS and CDR2 as YYNGEE. The CDR3 runs to 15 residues. The whole variable domain, remainder taken from reference TRBV9 and TRBJ2-7, is DSGVTQTPKHLITATGQRVTLRCSPRSGDLSVYWYQQSLDQGLQFLIQYYNGEERAKGNILERFSAQQFPDLHSELNLSSLELGDSALYFCASSPGGSSSYEQYFGPGTRLTVT.